The sequence of this T cell receptor beta chain was determined in a study of blood T cell repertoires in COVID-19. Study overall: Samples came from the United States, Italy and Spain, spanning acute and convalescent COVID-19. T cells, B-cell-depleted T cells, or PBMCs supplied cDNA or gDNA.

Germline CDR1 and CDR2: SGHTA and FQGTGA. This CDR3 has 16 amino acids. The ends lost 5 bases at V and 9 bases at J; junction bases unmatched: 16. Clones were read by immunoSEQ multiplex PCR, and TCRdb kept only the in-frame ones, dropping some. The sample has about 170,000 clones, over 75% seen once. The specimen was peripheral blood. The TCR was taken from a man aged 55 to 70 who had recovered from COVID-19. This chain connects TRBV7-3 to TRBJ2-4, with 7 bases matching TRBD1. The CDR3 DNA reads as TGTGCCAGCAGCCCAGGGGGTAGCATGGGGTTGGGCATTCAGTACTTC. This sequence encodes CASSPGGSMGLGIQYF.